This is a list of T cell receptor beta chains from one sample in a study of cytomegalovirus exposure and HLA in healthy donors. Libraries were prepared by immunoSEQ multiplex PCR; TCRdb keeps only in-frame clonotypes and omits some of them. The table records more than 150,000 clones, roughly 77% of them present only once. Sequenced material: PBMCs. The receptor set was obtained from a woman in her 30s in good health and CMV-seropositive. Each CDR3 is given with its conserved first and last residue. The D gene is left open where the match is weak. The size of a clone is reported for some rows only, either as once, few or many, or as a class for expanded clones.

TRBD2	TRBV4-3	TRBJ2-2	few	TGCGCCAGCAGCCCCGGGGTAGCGGGGGAAGCCGGGGAGCTGTTTTTT	CASSPGVAGEAGELFF
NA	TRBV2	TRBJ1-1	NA	TGTGCCAGCAGCCCTGGGGGGACCCCGGTCTTC	CASSPGGTPVF
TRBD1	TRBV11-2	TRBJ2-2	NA	TGTGCCAGCAGCCATCGACAGGGGGCGAACACCGGGGAGCTGTTTTTT	CASSHRQGANTGELFF
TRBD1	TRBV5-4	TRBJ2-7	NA	TGTGCCAGCAGCGGAGGATCCGGGACAGTAACCTACGAGCAGTACTTC	CASSGGSGTVTYEQYF
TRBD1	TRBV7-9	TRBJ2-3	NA	TGTGCCAGCAGCCTCGGATCAGGGGGCTCAGATACGCAGTATTTT	CASSLGSGGSDTQYF
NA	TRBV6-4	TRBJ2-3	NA	TGTGCCAGCAGTGAAACCCGGGTTACAGATACGCAGTATTTT	CASSETRVTDTQYF
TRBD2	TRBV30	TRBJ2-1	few	TGTGCCTGGAGCGGGGGGGGCCCGCGTGAGCAGTTCTTC	CAWSGGGPREQFF
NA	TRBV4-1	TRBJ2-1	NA	TGCGCCAGCAGCCAAGGCGGACAAACCTACAATGAGCAGTTCTTC	CASSQGGQTYNEQFF
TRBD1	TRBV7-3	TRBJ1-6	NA	TGTGCCAGCAGCCTCCAGGGGGCTAATTCACCCCTCCACTTT	CASSLQGANSPLHF
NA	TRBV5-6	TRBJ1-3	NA	TGTGCCAGCAGCTCCCGGAGGGCGGGCCTCTCTGGAAACACCATATATTTT	CASSSRRAGLSGNTIYF
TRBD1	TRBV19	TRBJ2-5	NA	TGTGCCAGTAGTATATCGGGACAGTCAGAGACCCAGTACTTC	CASSISGQSETQYF
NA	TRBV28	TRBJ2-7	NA	TGTGCCAGCAGTTTAAGCGGAAAGTCCTACGAGCAGTACTTC	CASSLSGKSYEQYF
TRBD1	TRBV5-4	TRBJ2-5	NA	TGTGCCAGCAGCCCCCGGGACAGGGAAGAGACCCAGTACTTC	CASSPRDREETQYF
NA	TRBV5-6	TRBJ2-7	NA	TGTGCCAGCAGCTTAGGGGGTGCTAGCTCCTACGAGCAGTACTTC	CASSLGGASSYEQYF
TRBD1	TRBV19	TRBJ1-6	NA	TGTGCCAGCGCAGGGGGCTCCTATAATTCACCCCTCCACTTT	CASAGGSYNSPLHF
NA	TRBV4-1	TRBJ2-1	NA	TGCGCCAGCAGCCTCCCACCCCCGGGGGTCAATGAGCAGTTCTTC	CASSLPPPGVNEQFF
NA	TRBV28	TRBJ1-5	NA	TGTGCCAGCAGTTTTGGTATCGGGGGGTTTCGGCAGCCCCAGCATTTT	CASSFGIGGFRQPQHF
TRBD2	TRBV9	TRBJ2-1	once	TGTGCCAGCAGCTTGGGACTAGCGGGGAGCTCCTACAATGAGCAGTTCTTC	CASSLGLAGSSYNEQFF
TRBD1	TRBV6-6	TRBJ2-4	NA	TGTGCCAGCAGTTATTCTACCGGGACAGGGGCTATTCAGTACTTC	CASSYSTGTGAIQYF
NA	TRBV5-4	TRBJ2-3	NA	TGTGCCAGCAGCTTGGCCGGAGGGCCAGCGGATACGCAGTATTTT	CASSLAGGPADTQYF
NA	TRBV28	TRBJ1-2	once	TGTGCCAGCAGGAGCTATGGCTACACCTTC	CASRSYGYTF
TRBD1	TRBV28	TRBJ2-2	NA	TGTGCCAGCAGCCGCAGACCCCCGGGACAGGGTTCGAGCACCGGGGAGCTGTTTTTT	CASSRRPPGQGSSTGELFF
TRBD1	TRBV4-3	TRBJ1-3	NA	TGCGCCAGCAGCGAAAATCAGGGGGGTGGAAACACCATATATTTT	CASSENQGGGNTIYF
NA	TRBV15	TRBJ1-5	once	TGTGCCACCAGTCTGGCAAATAATCAGCCCCAGCATTTT	CATSLANNQPQHF
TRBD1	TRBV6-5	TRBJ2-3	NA	TGTGCCAGCAGTGGTGCGGGACAGGGGAAGGGTACGCAGTATTTT	CASSGAGQGKGTQYF
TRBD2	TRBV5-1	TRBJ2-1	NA	TGCGCCAGCAGCTTGGGACTAGCGGGGGGGAGAGATGAGCAGTTCTTC	CASSLGLAGGRDEQFF
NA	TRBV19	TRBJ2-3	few	TGTGCCAGTCGCGGGGGCTACACAGATACGCAGTATTTT	CASRGGYTDTQYF
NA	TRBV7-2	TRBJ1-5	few	TGTGCCAGCAGCTTAGAGCGGGGTTTGAAGCCCCAGCATTTT	CASSLERGLKPQHF
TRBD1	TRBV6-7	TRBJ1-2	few	TGTGCCAGCACCTCCCCTCGGGACAGGGAGGACCTTGGCTACACCTTC	CASTSPRDREDLGYTF
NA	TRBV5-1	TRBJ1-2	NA	TGCGCCAGCAGCTTGTTGGGGGGTCGCGCCTTC	CASSLLGGRAF
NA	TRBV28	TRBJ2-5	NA	TGTGCCAGCAGTGCATACGCACAGGGAACCCAAGAGACCCAGTACTTC	CASSAYAQGTQETQYF
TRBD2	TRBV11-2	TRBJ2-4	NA	TGTGCCAGCAGCTTTAAAGTAGCGGGAGCCAAAAACATTCAGTACTTC	CASSFKVAGAKNIQYF
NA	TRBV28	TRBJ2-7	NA	TGTGCCAGCAGGTCCAGGAATTACGAGCAGTACTTC	CASRSRNYEQYF
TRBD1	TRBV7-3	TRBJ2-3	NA	TGTGCCAGCAGCGCCGGGACAGGGTTCACAGATACGCAGTATTTT	CASSAGTGFTDTQYF
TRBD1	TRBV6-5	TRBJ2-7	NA	TGTGCCAGCAGTTACTCGATCGACAGGGGCTTTAAGCAGTACTTC	CASSYSIDRGFKQYF
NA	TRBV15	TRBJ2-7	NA	TGTGCCACCAGCAGGACTCGGGACACCAGCTACGAGCAGTACTTC	CATSRTRDTSYEQYF
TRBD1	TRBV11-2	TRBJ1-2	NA	TGTGCCAGCAGCTTAGCGGACAGGTTCTATGGCTACACCTTC	CASSLADRFYGYTF
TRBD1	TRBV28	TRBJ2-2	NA	TGTGCCAGCAGTTCCGGGACAGGGGTCGGGGAGCTGTTTTTT	CASSSGTGVGELFF
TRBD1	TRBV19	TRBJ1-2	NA	TGTGCCAGTAGTTCGACAGGGAGGAAAAACTATGGCTACACCTTC	CASSSTGRKNYGYTF
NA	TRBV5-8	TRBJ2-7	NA	TGTGCCAGCAGGCTATCTTACGAGCAGTACTTC	CASRLSYEQYF
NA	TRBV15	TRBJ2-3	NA	TGTGCCACCAGCAGAGATGTACTAGCAGATACGCAGTATTTT	CATSRDVLADTQYF
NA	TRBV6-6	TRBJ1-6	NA	TGTGCCAGCAGCCCCTCGAGGGTAAATTCACCCCTCCACTTT	CASSPSRVNSPLHF
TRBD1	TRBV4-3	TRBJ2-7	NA	TGCGCCAGCAGCCAAGGGACAGGGAGGTCCTACGAGCAGTACTTC	CASSQGTGRSYEQYF
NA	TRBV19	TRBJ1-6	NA	TGTGCCAGTAGTAGGGGACACATGAGCTCCTATAATTCACCCCTCCACTTT	CASSRGHMSSYNSPLHF
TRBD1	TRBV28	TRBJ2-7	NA	TGTGCCAGCAGTTTGACAGGGTTCGACGAGCAGTACTTC	CASSLTGFDEQYF
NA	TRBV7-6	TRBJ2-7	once	TGTGCCAGCAGCTTAGGGTATCGAGACGAGCAGTACTTC	CASSLGYRDEQYF
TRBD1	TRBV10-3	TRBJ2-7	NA	TGTGCCATCAGTGGCTCTGGACAGGGGCAGTACGAGCAGTACTTC	CAISGSGQGQYEQYF
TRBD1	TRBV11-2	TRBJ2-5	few	TGTGCCAGCAGCTCTCTCAGGGGGGAGACCCAGTACTTC	CASSSLRGETQYF
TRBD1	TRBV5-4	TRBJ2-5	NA	TGTGCCAGCAAGGGGACAGGGAGGCTTCAAGAGACCCAGTACTTC	CASKGTGRLQETQYF
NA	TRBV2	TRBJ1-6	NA	TGTGCCAGCAGGGCGGGGTCCTATAATTCACCCCTCCACTTT	CASRAGSYNSPLHF
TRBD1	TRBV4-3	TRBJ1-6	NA	TGCGCCAGCAGCCCGCGGGACAGGGGGCAGCACTCACCCCTCCACTTT	CASSPRDRGQHSPLHF